This is a list of T cell receptor beta chains from one sample in a study of blood T cell repertoires in COVID-19. The protocol was immunoSEQ multiplex PCR, while the TCRdb copy is restricted to in-frame clones and leaves out a portion. This sample has about 210,000 clones; roughly 87% occur once, and the top ten carry 10%. The specimen was PBMCs or T cells enriched from blood (not recorded which). The receptors were gathered from a young man with acute COVID-19. CDR3s leave out the opening cysteine and the closing phenylalanine or tryptophan. Clone size is not always given. Where it is, it says once, few, many or a class for expanded clones.

size: -; V: TRBV29-1; CDR3: SVAGGTSGRVGYEQY
size: -; V: TRBV4-1; CDR3: ASSEGRNSNQPQH
size: -; V: TRBV19; CDR3: ASSPWRVTGELF
size: once; V: TRBV28; CDR3: ASGMDGTYPQDTQY
size: -; V: TRBV9; CDR3: ASSVADRVWETQY
size: -; V: TRBV27; CDR3: ASSQGGHTEAF
size: -; V: TRBV5-5; CDR3: ASSLGVDSTYEQY
size: -; V: TRBV5-1; CDR3: ASSPTGTGGRSGNTIY
size: -; V: TRBV2; CDR3: ASSGGPSGHTGELF
size: once; V: TRBV10-2; CDR3: ASSERARDPGADGYT
size: -; V: TRBV28; CDR3: ASSLERVTQY
size: -; V: TRBV10-3; CDR3: AIAELAEIASYNEQF
size: few; V: TRBV19; CDR3: ASSSLGGRSISYEQY
size: -; V: TRBV14; CDR3: ASSREGGVHLH
size: -; V: TRBV18; CDR3: ASSRTRSGRYNEQF
size: -; V: TRBV7-2; CDR3: ASSFPRGQGSHTEAF
size: -; V: TRBV14; CDR3: ASSFYRGTNEKLF
size: -; V: TRBV7-8; CDR3: ASSGRRDSNEQF
size: -; V: TRBV6-6; CDR3: ASSFPSGGMNTEAF
size: -; V: TRBV25-1; CDR3: ASSVHQETDSTQAF
size: -; V: TRBV7-2; CDR3: ASSPDRAADTQY
size: -; V: TRBV27; CDR3: ASSLTGVREAEAF
size: -; V: TRBV2; CDR3: ASSEWGGSDQPQH
size: -; V: TRBV5-4; CDR3: ASSSSGTAYGYT
size: -; V: TRBV3-1/TRBV3-2; CDR3: ASSQSGRNYNEQF
size: -; V: TRBV30; CDR3: AWRPGGTTEAF
size: -; V: TRBV30; CDR3: AWSVSGHEQF
size: once; V: TRBV5-5; CDR3: ASSLGAGANVLT
size: -; V: TRBV27; CDR3: ASSRGLAGGPGPEQY
size: -; V: TRBV6-5; CDR3: ATEDRSSYNSPLH
size: -; V: TRBV21-1; CDR3: ASSKKGAQKGTDTQY
size: -; V: TRBV4-1; CDR3: ASSQGLGYEQY
size: -; V: TRBV5-4; CDR3: ASSIPGETQY
size: once; V: TRBV5-4; CDR3: ASSLIPRGARRYEQY
size: -; V: TRBV28; CDR3: ASSPGEIQRGQF
size: -; V: TRBV5-6; CDR3: ASSIPTVGGELF
size: -; V: TRBV6-1; CDR3: ASSGGTSGIIAKNIQY
size: -; V: TRBV4-2; CDR3: ASSQEEWQGGEQF
size: many; V: TRBV4-2; CDR3: ASSQDSAPSIEAF
size: -; V: TRBV9; CDR3: ASSALFYTGELF
size: -; V: TRBV28; CDR3: ASSLHNGRVFAQPQH
size: -; V: TRBV6-5; CDR3: ASSYSVIGANYGYT
size: -; V: TRBV28; CDR3: ASSLTGGYYEQY
size: -; V: TRBV10-3; CDR3: AISELVVAGVEEQY
size: -; V: TRBV5-4; CDR3: ASSLGLQSTDTQY
size: -; V: TRBV10-1; CDR3: ASSESLVSYNEQF
size: -; V: TRBV18; CDR3: ASSPTEQGAFDGYT
size: -; V: TRBV19; CDR3: ATKLAGSTGELF
size: once; V: TRBV28; CDR3: ASNEQANSYEQY
size: -; V: TRBV12-2; CDR3: ASLQVTSGSTYATGELF
size: -; V: TRBV27; CDR3: ASSFTGTGYNQPQH
size: -; V: TRBV12-5; CDR3: ASGPGQGMNTEAF
size: -; V: TRBV20-1; CDR3: SAEFVTEAF
size: -; V: TRBV19; CDR3: ASSIVLSGANVLT